These 5 T cell receptor beta chains came from one sample sequenced in a study of circulating tumor DNA in untreated peripheral T-cell lymphoma. Repertoires were generated with immunoSEQ multiplex PCR, while TCRdb's copy carries only in-frame clones and drops some. This table has about 2,200 clones, about 70% appearing once. Sequencing was done on a sample of tumor tissue. The receptors here all came from a human donor with peripheral T-cell lymphoma.

This clone was found a few times. The V gene is TRBV19, the J gene TRBJ2-3; TRBD2 matches 8 bases. The germline gives CDR1 LNHDA, CDR2 SQIVND (reference sequence). Losses at the gene ends were 3 bases for V and 1 base for J; bases not matched to a gene: 6. The CDR3 has 16 amino acids. The CDR3 reads CASSMGAGARTDTQYF. The DNA of the CDR3 is TGTGCCAGTAGTATGGGAGCGGGGGCCCGCACAGATACGCAGTATTTT.

The rearrangement joins TRBV18 to TRBJ2-3, with TRBD1 as a possible D gene (5 bases). This CDR3 has 16 residues. Per germline, CDR1 KGHSH and CDR2 LQKENI. The V end was cut by 1 base, the J end by 0 bases, with 11 bases between. The CDR3 region is CASSPLTDRSTDTQYF. The CDR3 DNA follows: TGTGCCAGCTCACCACTCACCGACAGAAGCACAGATACGCAGTATTTT.

The chain has TRBV19 and TRBJ1-1; 7 nucleotides line up with TRBD1. The CDR3 length is 14 residues. CDR1 is LNHDA and CDR2 is SQIVND in the germline V gene (reference sequence). With 5 bases clipped from V and 4 bases from J, the junction kept 7 bases outside the gene matches. The CDR3 is CASSSTGVRTEAFF. In DNA, the CDR3 is TGTGCCAGTAGTTCCACAGGGGTACGCACTGAAGCTTTCTTT.

The gene calls are TRBV25-1 and TRBJ1-2; D is possibly TRBD1 (5 bases). The V gene's germline CDR1 is MGHDK and CDR2 SYGVNS. Deletions cut 7 bases from V and 7 bases from J, with 16 bases between. This CDR3 spans 13 amino acids. CDR3 sequence (DNA): TGTGCCAGCACCGGGGCCTCGATGGGTGGCTACACCTTC. Encoded protein: CASTGASMGGYTF.

This clone was detected only a few times. The same CDR3 also results from other DNA sequences found in this sample. This rearrangement joins TRBV19 to TRBJ1-5; 10 bases align to TRBD1. V lost 5 bases, J lost 6 bases, and 7 bases stayed unmatched. This CDR3 comprises 15 residues. Germline CDR1 LNHDA, CDR2 SQIVND (reference sequence). The CDR3 nucleotides are TGTGCCAGTAGTTCTTGGACAGGGGGAGGTCAGCCCCAGCATTTT. Encoded protein: CASSSWTGGGQPQHF.